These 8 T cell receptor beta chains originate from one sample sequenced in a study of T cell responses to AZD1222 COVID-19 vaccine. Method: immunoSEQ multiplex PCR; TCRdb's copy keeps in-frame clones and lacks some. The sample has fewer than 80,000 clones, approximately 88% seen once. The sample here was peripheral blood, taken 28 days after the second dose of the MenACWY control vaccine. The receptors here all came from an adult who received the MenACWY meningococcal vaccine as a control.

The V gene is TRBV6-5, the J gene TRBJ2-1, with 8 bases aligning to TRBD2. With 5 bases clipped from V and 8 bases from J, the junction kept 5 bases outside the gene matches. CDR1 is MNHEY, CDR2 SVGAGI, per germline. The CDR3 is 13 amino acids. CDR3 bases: TGTGCCAGCAGTACCGGACTAGCCCATGAGCAGTTCTTC. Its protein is CASSTGLAHEQFF.

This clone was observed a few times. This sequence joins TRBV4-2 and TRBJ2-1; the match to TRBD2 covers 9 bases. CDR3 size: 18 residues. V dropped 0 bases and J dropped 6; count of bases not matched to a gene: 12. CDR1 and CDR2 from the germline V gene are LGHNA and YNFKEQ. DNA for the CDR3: TGTGCCAGCAGCCAAGATTTAGCGGGGGAGCCCTTCCCCAATGAGCAGTTCTTC. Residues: CASSQDLAGEPFPNEQFF.

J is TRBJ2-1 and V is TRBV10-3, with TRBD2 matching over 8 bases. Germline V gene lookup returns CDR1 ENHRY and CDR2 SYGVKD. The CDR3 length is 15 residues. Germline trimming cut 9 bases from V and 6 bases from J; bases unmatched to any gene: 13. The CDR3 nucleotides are TGTGCCATTGAACGGGCGGGGGGCGGAGGCAATGAGCAGTTCTTC. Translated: CAIERAGGGGNEQFF.

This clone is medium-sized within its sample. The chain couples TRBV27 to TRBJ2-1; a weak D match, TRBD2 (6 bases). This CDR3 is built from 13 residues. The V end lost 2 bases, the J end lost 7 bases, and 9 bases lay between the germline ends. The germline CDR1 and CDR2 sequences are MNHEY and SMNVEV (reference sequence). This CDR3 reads CASSLGGPNEQFF. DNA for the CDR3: TGTGCCAGCAGTTTAGGAGGGCCAAATGAGCAGTTCTTC.

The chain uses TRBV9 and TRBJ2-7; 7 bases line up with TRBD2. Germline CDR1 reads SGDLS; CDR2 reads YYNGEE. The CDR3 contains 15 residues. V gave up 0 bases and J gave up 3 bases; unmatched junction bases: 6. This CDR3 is CASSVAQAGVYEQYF. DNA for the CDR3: TGTGCCAGCAGCGTAGCACAGGCGGGGGTCTACGAGCAGTACTTC.

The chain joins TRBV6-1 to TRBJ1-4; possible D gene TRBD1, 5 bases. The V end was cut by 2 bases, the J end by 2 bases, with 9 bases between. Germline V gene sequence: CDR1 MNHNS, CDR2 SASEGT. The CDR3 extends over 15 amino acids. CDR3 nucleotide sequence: TGTGCCAGCAGTGAAAATGGGGGGACTAATGAAAAACTGTTTTTT. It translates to CASSENGGTNEKLFF.

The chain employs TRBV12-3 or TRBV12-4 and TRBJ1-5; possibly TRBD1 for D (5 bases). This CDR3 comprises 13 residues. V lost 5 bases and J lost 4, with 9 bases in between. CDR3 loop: CASSQGWNQPQHF. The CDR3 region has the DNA TGTGCCAGCAGTCAGGGTTGGAATCAGCCCCAGCATTTT.

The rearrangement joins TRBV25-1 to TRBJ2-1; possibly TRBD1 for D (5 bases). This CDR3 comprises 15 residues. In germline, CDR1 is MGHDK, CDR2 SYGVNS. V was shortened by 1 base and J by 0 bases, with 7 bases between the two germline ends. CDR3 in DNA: TGTGCCAGCAGTGAATCTAGGGGCTCCTACAATGAGCAGTTCTTC. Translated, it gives CASSESRGSYNEQFF. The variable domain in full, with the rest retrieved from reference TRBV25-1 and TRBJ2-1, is EADIYQTPRYLVIGTGKKITLECSQTMGHDKMYWYQQDPGMELHLIHYSYGVNSTEKGDLSSESTVSRIRTEHFPLTLESARPSHTSQYLCASSESRGSYNEQFFGPGTRLTVL.